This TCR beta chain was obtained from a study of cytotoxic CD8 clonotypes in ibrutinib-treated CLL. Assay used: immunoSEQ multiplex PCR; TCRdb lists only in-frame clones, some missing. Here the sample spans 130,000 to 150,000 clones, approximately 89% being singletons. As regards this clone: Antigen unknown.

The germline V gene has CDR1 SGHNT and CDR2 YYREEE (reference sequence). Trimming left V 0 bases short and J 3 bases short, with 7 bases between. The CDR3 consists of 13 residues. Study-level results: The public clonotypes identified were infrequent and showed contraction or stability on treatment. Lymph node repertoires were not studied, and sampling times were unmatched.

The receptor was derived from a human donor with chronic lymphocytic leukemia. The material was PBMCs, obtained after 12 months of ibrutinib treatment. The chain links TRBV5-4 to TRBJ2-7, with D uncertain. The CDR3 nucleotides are TGTGCCAGCAGCTTGGGAGAGATCTACGAGCAGTACTTC. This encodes CASSLGEIYEQYF.